Shown below are 15 T cell receptor beta chains from a single sample sequenced in a study of T cell responses to AZD1222 COVID-19 vaccine. Assay: immunoSEQ multiplex PCR; the TCRdb copy retains only in-frame clones and omits some. The sample consists of around 130,000 clones, 86% of them appearing once. The sample consisted of peripheral blood, taken on day 0 of AZD1222 vaccination. These receptor sequences come from an adult in good health.

The gene calls are TRBV5-1 and TRBJ2-2; D may be TRBD2 (5 bases). Trimming shortened V by 4 bases and J by 4 bases, and 14 bases separated the two germline ends. This CDR3 region has 15 residues. CDR1 and CDR2 (germline): SGHRS, YFSETQ. CDR3 loop: CASSPTGAGTGELFF. In DNA, the CDR3 is TGCGCCAGCAGCCCGACCGGCGCGGGCACCGGGGAGCTGTTTTTT.

CDR3 DNA: TGTGCCAGCAGCCGACTGGGGGGGAATGGCTACACCTTC. Translating it yields CASSRLGGNGYTF. The gene calls are TRBV3-1 (or the pseudogene TRBV3-2) and TRBJ1-2, with a tentative D call TRBD1 (5 bases). There are 13 residues in the CDR3. V lost 4 bases to trimming and J lost 6 bases, with 12 bases between them. Germline V CDR1 and CDR2: LGHDT, YNNKEL (reference sequence).

The chain links TRBV19 to TRBJ1-5; perhaps TRBD1 as D (5 bases). Per germline, CDR1 LNHDA and CDR2 SQIVND (reference sequence). V gave up 6 bases and J gave up 5 bases, with 11 bases separating them. The CDR3 spans 13 residues. CDR3 loop: CASRAGNHQPQHF. As DNA, the CDR3 is TGTGCCAGTAGAGCAGGGAACCATCAGCCCCAGCATTTT.

The chain uses TRBV4-1 and TRBJ1-1, with 9 nucleotides matching TRBD1. Germline CDR1 MGHRA, CDR2 YSYEKL. The CDR3 spans 17 residues. Unmatched junction bases numbered 14, after V lost 5 bases and J lost 4 bases. CDR3 sequence reads: CASSKGQGSLGGTEAFF. CDR3 nucleotide sequence: TGCGCCAGCAGCAAGGGACAGGGTTCACTTGGGGGCACTGAAGCTTTCTTT.

The chain joins TRBV15 to TRBJ2-3; D tentatively fits TRBD1 or TRBD2 (5 bases each). This CDR3 has 14 residues. Deletions cut 0 bases from V and 11 bases from J, with 15 bases between. From germline, CDR1 is LNHNV and CDR2 YYDKDF (reference sequence). CDR3 nucleotide sequence: TGTGCCACCAGCAGAGATATATTGGGACGGGGGCAGTATTTT. The encoded protein is CATSRDILGRGQYF. Full variable domain (rest looked up from reference TRBV15 and TRBJ2-3): DAMVIQNPRYQVTQFGKPVTLSCSQTLNHNVMYWYQQKSSQAPKLLFHYYDKDFNNEADTPDNFQSRRPNTSFCFLDIRSPGLGDTAMYLCATSRDILGRGQYFGPGTRLTVL.

This chain uses TRBV12-5 with TRBJ1-3, with D possibly TRBD1 on 6 matching bases. Germline loops: CDR1 LGHNT, CDR2 FRNRAP. V gave up 1 base and J gave up 0 bases, with 19 bases separating them. The CDR3 loop spans 19 amino acids. CDR3 in amino acids: CASGLANRDSELSGNTIYF. The CDR3 nucleotides are TGTGCTAGTGGTTTGGCGAACAGGGATAGCGAGCTCTCTGGAAACACCATATATTTT.

The rearrangement uses TRBV6-5 and TRBJ1-6, with a tentative D call TRBD1 (6 bases). This CDR3 has 14 residues. Per the germline V gene, CDR1 is MNHEY and CDR2 is SVGAGI. V lost 7 bases, J lost 6 bases, and 13 bases lay in between. DNA of the CDR3: TGTGCCAGCACCCCGGACAGTCCTAATTCACCCCTCCACTTT. It yields the protein CASTPDSPNSPLHF.

The rearrangement joins TRBV2 to TRBJ2-1; no firm D call. Germline V gives CDR1 SNHLY, CDR2 FYNNEI. This CDR3 comprises 12 residues. The V gene lost 6 bases and the J gene lost 9 bases, with 12 bases spanning the gap. The CDR3 protein is CASSSTRSEQFF. CDR3 coding DNA: TGTGCCAGCAGCTCGACTCGGAGTGAGCAGTTCTTC.

The chain uses TRBV7-3 and TRBJ1-2; D gene unclear. There are 13 residues in the CDR3. With 5 bases removed from V and 1 base from J, the gap between germline ends came to 8 bases. Germline V CDR1 and CDR2: SGHTA, FQGTGA. The CDR3 DNA reads as TGTGCCAGCAGCCCCCGGGGTAACTATGGCTACACCTTC. Translation gives CASSPRGNYGYTF.

This chain joins TRBV24-1 and TRBJ1-2; 7 bases map to TRBD1. Trimming removed 6 bases from V and 3 bases from J; junction bases left unmatched: 12. Germline CDR1 KGHDR, CDR2 SFDVKD. The CDR3 consists of 16 residues. CDR3 protein: CATSPPGTVSYYGYTF. CDR3 nucleotides: TGTGCCACCAGTCCACCCGGGACAGTCAGCTACTATGGCTACACCTTC.

This chain joins TRBV29-1 and TRBJ2-1; 9 bases align to TRBD2. Trimming at V came to 4 bases and at J to 5 bases, leaving 12 bases not matched to a gene. CDR1 is SQVTM, CDR2 ANQGSEA, per germline. There are 16 residues in the CDR3. For the CDR3, the DNA is TGCAGCGTTGGGGCCCCTAGCGGGGAACCGGACAATGAGCAGTTCTTC. Protein product: CSVGAPSGEPDNEQFF.

The rearrangement joins TRBV30 to TRBJ2-5; tentatively, D is TRBD1 (6 bases). Between the trimmed V and J ends, which lost 0 bases and 7 bases, there was a span of 15 bases. The CDR3 is 14 amino acids. Germline CDR1 GTSNPN, CDR2 SVGIG (reference sequence). CDR3 nucleotides: TGTGCCTGGAGTGTATCGTCCAGGGGTGGGACCCAGTACTTC. Translation gives CAWSVSSRGGTQYF.

This chain links TRBV11-3 with TRBJ2-1, with D unclear. V was trimmed by 5 bases and J by 5 bases, leaving 13 bases between them. The CDR3 contains 14 residues. Per the germline V gene, CDR1 is SGHNT and CDR2 is YENEEA. The CDR3 region is CASSGHPPDNEQFF. CDR3 DNA sequence: TGTGCCAGCAGCGGGCACCCGCCGGACAATGAGCAGTTCTTC.

The chain uses TRBV15 and TRBJ2-7; 7 nucleotides line up with TRBD2. CDR1 LNHNV and CDR2 YYDKDF come from the germline V gene (reference sequence). CDR3 size: 15 residues. The V gene end was trimmed by 3 bases and the J gene end by 2 bases; junction bases not matched to a gene: 7. Here the CDR3 reads CATSRSGGRAYEQYF. DNA for the CDR3: TGTGCCACCAGCAGGTCAGGTGGGAGGGCCTACGAGCAGTACTTC.

With respect to this clone: Other DNA variants within this sample encode the same CDR3. The V and J genes are TRBV4-1 and TRBJ2-5, with unresolved D. The CDR3 has 16 residues. Per germline, CDR1 MGHRA and CDR2 YSYEKL. V shed 0 bases and J shed 0 bases, with 11 bases lying between them. CDR3 nucleotides: TGCGCCAGCAGCCAAGATCCCCCGACGTACCAAGAGACCCAGTACTTC. Its protein is CASSQDPPTYQETQYF.